A single sample gave rise to the 27 T cell receptor beta chains below, sequenced in a study of blood T cell repertoires in COVID-19. TCRdb keeps only in-frame clones here, not all; method: immunoSEQ multiplex PCR. Here the sample spans more than 65,000 clones, roughly 82% being singletons. The sample consisted of peripheral blood. The receptors stem from a human donor in a cohort sampled during active COVID-19.

The rearrangement uses TRBV5-4 and TRBJ2-1, with 10 bases fitting TRBD2. CDR3 size: 15 residues. Germline V gives CDR1 SGHNT, CDR2 YYREEE (reference sequence). Germline trimming cut 1 base from V and 2 bases from J; bases unmatched to any gene: 0. For the CDR3, the DNA is TGTGCCAGCAGCTTGACTAGCGGGACCTACAATGAGCAGTTCTTC. Translation gives CASSLTSGTYNEQFF.

The rearrangement links TRBV18 to TRBJ1-5; D uncertain. The CDR3 totals 14 residues. V lost 6 bases and J lost 0, with 9 bases in between. Germline assignment: CDR1 KGHSH and CDR2 LQKENI. CDR3 nucleotides: TGTGCCAGCTCGGCGGGGAATAGCAATCAGCCCCAGCATTTT. It yields the protein CASSAGNSNQPQHF. Together with reference TRBV18 and TRBJ1-5, the CDR3 gives the full variable domain: NAGVMQNPRHLVRRRGQEARLRCSPMKGHSHVYWYRQLPEEGLKFMVYLQKENIIDESGMPKERFSAEFPKEGPSILRIQQVVRGDSAAYFCASSAGNSNQPQHFGDGTRLSIL.

In this sample, this clone turned up a few times. The V and J genes are TRBV15 and TRBJ2-5, with 14 bases matching TRBD2. In germline, CDR1 is LNHNV, CDR2 YYDKDF (reference sequence). The J segment lost 4 bases and the V segment lost 11 bases, leaving 12 bases of the junction unmatched. This CDR3 contains 16 residues. The CDR3 DNA follows: TGTGCCGCTGCATTTGGACTAGCGGGGGGAGGAGAGACCCAGTACTTC. It encodes CAAAFGLAGGGETQYF.

The chain joins TRBV4-1 to TRBJ2-2; a possible D gene is TRBD1 (5 bases). Trimming took 0 bases from V and 5 from J, leaving 13 bases between them. Germline assignment: CDR1 MGHRA and CDR2 YSYEKL. The CDR3 loop spans 16 amino acids. As DNA, the CDR3 is TGCGCCAGCAGCCAAGATGGGGCAGGGCAGACCGGGGAGCTGTTTTTT. Its translation is CASSQDGAGQTGELFF.

This clone was picked up a small number of times. The chain carries TRBV11-2 and TRBJ1-5, with D tentatively TRBD1 (5 bases). Germline loops: CDR1 SGHAT, CDR2 FQNNGV. The CDR3 consists of 19 residues. V was shortened by 1 base and J by 4 bases, with 23 bases between the two germline ends. The CDR3 protein is CASSLVWGVGQQRNQPQHF. DNA of the CDR3: TGTGCCAGCAGCTTAGTTTGGGGGGTTGGGCAACAGCGGAATCAGCCCCAGCATTTT.

This clone has a handful of counts. The gene calls are TRBV2 and TRBJ1-5, with D possibly matching TRBD1 (6 bases). The CDR3 is made up of 13 amino acids. Trimming shortened V by 7 bases and J by 3 bases, and 10 bases separated the two germline ends. In germline, CDR1 is SNHLY, CDR2 FYNNEI. The CDR3 protein is CASIGTPNQPQHF. CDR3 in DNA: TGTGCCAGCATTGGGACACCCAATCAGCCCCAGCATTTT.

The rearrangement uses TRBV7-9 and TRBJ2-5; TRBD1 matches 7 bases. Germline assignment: CDR1 SEHNR and CDR2 FQNEAQ (reference sequence). The CDR3 runs 14 residues. With V trimmed by 10 bases and J by 1 base, 9 bases remained unmatched. CDR3 in DNA: TGTGCCACTTCAGACAGGGCAAGCCAAGAGACCCAGTACTTC. Its translation is CATSDRASQETQYF. The full variable domain, in which reference TRBV7-9 and TRBJ2-5 provide the parts outside the CDR3, is DTGVSQNPRHKITKRGQNVTFRCDPISEHNRLYWYRQTLGQGPEFLTYFQNEAQLEKSRLLSDRFSAERPKGSFSTLEIQRTEQGDSAMYLCATSDRASQETQYFGPGTRLLVL.

The chain links TRBV7-7 to TRBJ2-2; D is perhaps TRBD2 (6 bases). CDR1 SSHAT and CDR2 FNYEAQ come from the germline V gene (reference sequence). This CDR3 has 14 amino acids. CDR3 in DNA: TGTGCTAGCCGGGGGACCACGAACACCGGGGAGCTGTTTTTT. Its translation: CASRGTTNTGELFF.

The V call is TRBV6-1, the J call TRBJ1-3; tentatively, D is TRBD1 (6 bases). CDR1 and CDR2 from the germline V gene are MNHNS and SASEGT. This CDR3 region has 16 residues. The V and J ends lost 4 bases and 2 bases respectively, with 15 bases between them. CDR3 coding DNA: TGTGCCAGCAGTGTTAAGACAGGAAACACTGGAAACACCATATATTTT. Protein sequence: CASSVKTGNTGNTIYF.

This clone is categorized as medium-sized. The V call is TRBV2, the J call TRBJ1-6, with D maybe TRBD1 (5 bases). This CDR3 has 17 amino acids. Germline V gene lookup returns CDR1 SNHLY and CDR2 FYNNEI. V lost 11 bases to trimming and J lost 13 bases, with 33 bases between them. Here the CDR3 DNA reads TGTGCCGGGTACAACCCGGGGGAACATTTTGGTCCGTCTCCCCTCCACTTT. Translating gives CAGYNPGEHFGPSPLHF.

This chain links TRBV18 with TRBJ2-5; 9 bases agree with TRBD1. Germline V lookup: CDR1 KGHSH, CDR2 LQKENI. V was pared by 1 base and J by 5 bases, with 5 bases of the junction left unmatched. CDR3 length: 15 residues. CDR3 in DNA: TGTGCCAGCTCACCACGACAGGGGGTTAAGGAGACCCAGTACTTC. Protein product: CASSPRQGVKETQYF.

V usage is TRBV5-8 and J usage is TRBJ2-3; 11 bases line up with TRBD1. Germline-derived CDR1 and CDR2 are SGHTS and YDEGEE. With 3 bases clipped from V and 2 bases from J, the junction kept 5 bases outside the gene matches. The CDR3 runs 16 residues. Here the CDR3 reads CASSSGQGAITDTQYF. CDR3 nucleotides: TGTGCCAGCAGCTCTGGACAGGGGGCGATCACAGATACGCAGTATTTT.

The V gene is TRBV6-5, the J gene TRBJ2-1; 8 positions agree with TRBD1. V dropped 7 bases and J dropped 7; count of bases not matched to a gene: 12. The CDR3 covers 15 residues. Germline values: CDR1 MNHEY, CDR2 SVGAGI. The CDR3 here is CASTTQGGFRNEQFF. The CDR3 nucleotides read TGTGCCAGCACCACACAGGGGGGTTTTAGGAATGAGCAGTTCTTC.

In this sample, this clone turned up a few times. CDR3 region: CASSRDRNQPQHF. Written as DNA, the CDR3 is TGTGCCAGCTCACGGGACAGGAATCAGCCCCAGCATTTT. The chain uses TRBV18 and TRBJ1-5, with 8 positions matching TRBD1. The CDR3 is made up of 13 amino acids. CDR1 is KGHSH and CDR2 is LQKENI in the germline V gene. V dropped 4 bases and J dropped 4; count of bases not matched to a gene: 0. The full variable domain, completed using reference TRBV18 and TRBJ1-5, is NAGVMQNPRHLVRRRGQEARLRCSPMKGHSHVYWYRQLPEEGLKFMVYLQKENIIDESGMPKERFSAEFPKEGPSILRIQQVVRGDSAAYFCASSRDRNQPQHFGDGTRLSIL.

The chain combines TRBV5-1 with TRBJ2-7; 7 nucleotides agree with TRBD1. CDR3 length: 14 amino acids. Germline values: CDR1 SGHRS, CDR2 YFSETQ. V lost 5 bases and J lost 1; bases outside the gene matches: 6. CDR3 DNA sequence: TGCGCCAGCAGAGGGCAGGGGGTATCCTACGAGCAGTACTTC. Translated, it gives CASRGQGVSYEQYF. Full variable domain (missing parts from reference TRBV5-1 and TRBJ2-7): KAGVTQTPRYLIKTRGQQVTLSCSPISGHRSVSWYQQTPGQGLQFLFEYFSETQRNKGNFPGRFSGRQFSNSRSEMNVSTLELGDSALYLCASRGQGVSYEQYFGPGTRLTVT.

This clone was recorded only once. This rearrangement joins TRBV7-3 to TRBJ2-2, with TRBD2 matching 9 bases. The CDR3 length is 16 residues. V was pared by 3 bases and J by 6 bases, with 8 bases of the junction left unmatched. The V gene's germline CDR1 is SGHTA and CDR2 FQGTGA. CDR3 sequence reads: CASSFGGGAPAGELFF. The CDR3, as DNA: TGTGCCAGCAGCTTCGGCGGGGGGGCTCCGGCCGGGGAGCTGTTTTTT. Filled out from reference TRBV7-3 and TRBJ2-2, the complete variable domain reads GAGVSQTPSNKVTEKGKYVELRCDPISGHTALYWYRQSLGQGPEFLIYFQGTGAADDSGLPNDRFFAVRPEGSVSTLKIQRTERGDSAVYLCASSFGGGAPAGELFFGEGSRLTVL.

This chain connects TRBV6-6 to TRBJ1-1; the D gene is possibly TRBD1 (6 bases). V lost 6 bases to trimming and J lost 1 base, with 18 bases between them. This CDR3 is 16 amino acids long. Germline V CDR1 and CDR2: MNHNY, SVGAGI (reference sequence). CDR3 loop: CASSHAAGARNTEAFF. The CDR3 nucleotides are TGTGCCAGCAGCCACGCGGCGGGGGCTAGGAACACTGAAGCTTTCTTT.

This clone ranks as medium-sized. The rearrangement joins TRBV7-9 to TRBJ1-3; perhaps TRBD1 as D (5 bases). The CDR3 totals 14 residues. Germline assignment: CDR1 SEHNR and CDR2 FQNEAQ (reference sequence). The CDR3 coding sequence is TGTGCAGATTGGACGGACAACTCTGGAAACACCATATATTTT. Encoded protein: CADWTDNSGNTIYF.

The chain recombines TRBV18 with TRBJ1-2; D may be TRBD1 (5 bases). This CDR3 comprises 10 residues. Germline values: CDR1 KGHSH, CDR2 LQKENI. V was pared by 9 bases and J by 8 bases, with 10 bases between. The CDR3: CASSDRGYTF. The CDR3 DNA follows: TGTGCCAGTTCAGACAGAGGCTACACCTTC. Supplemented by reference TRBV18 and TRBJ1-2, the full variable domain reads NAGVMQNPRHLVRRRGQEARLRCSPMKGHSHVYWYRQLPEEGLKFMVYLQKENIIDESGMPKERFSAEFPKEGPSILRIQQVVRGDSAAYFCASSDRGYTFGSGTRLTVV.

This chain uses TRBV6-5 with TRBJ1-2; possible D gene TRBD1, 5 bases. CDR1 and CDR2 (germline): MNHEY, SVGAGI. V lost 6 bases to trimming and J lost 5 bases, with 10 bases between them. This CDR3 region has 12 residues. The CDR3 loop is CASSQTAYGYTF. The DNA for the CDR3 is TGTGCCAGCAGCCAGACAGCTTATGGCTACACCTTC.

The chain recombines TRBV5-1 with TRBJ1-1; maybe TRBD1 (5 bases). V lost 5 bases and J 0 bases, leaving 14 bases between the germline ends. Germline loops: CDR1 SGHRS, CDR2 YFSETQ. This CDR3 is built from 15 residues. The CDR3 bases are TGCGCCAGCAGTCTCGTTCAGGGTATGAACACTGAAGCTTTCTTT. Its translation: CASSLVQGMNTEAFF.

The chain couples TRBV7-2 to TRBJ1-6; D is undetermined. V was pared by 2 bases and J by 5 bases, with 10 bases between. The CDR3 sequence is 15 residues long. Germline loops: CDR1 SGHTA, CDR2 FQGNSA. For the CDR3, the DNA is TGTGCCAGCAGCTTAAGGCAGGTGAATAATTCACCCCTCCACTTT. Its translation is CASSLRQVNNSPLHF.

On this clone itself: Sequence at one end of the junction differs from germline and may be a read error. This sequence joins TRBV5-1 and TRBJ1-1, with no clear D. The CDR3 has 14 amino acids. Germline V gene data show CDR1 as SGHRS and CDR2 as YFSETQ. Written as DNA, the CDR3 is TGCGCCAGCAGCTTGGGGGAGGAGAACAGTGAAGCTTTCTTT. Its translation: CASSLGEENSEAFF.

V usage is TRBV30 and J usage is TRBJ1-2; 7 bases agree with TRBD1. The trim removed 2 bases at V and 4 bases at J, leaving 4 bases unmatched. CDR1 is GTSNPN and CDR2 is SVGIG in the germline V gene (reference sequence). The CDR3 length is 13 residues. The CDR3: CAWSPTGSYGYTF. CDR3 DNA sequence: TGTGCCTGGAGTCCGACAGGGTCCTATGGCTACACCTTC.

The chain employs TRBV5-4 and TRBJ2-3; D uncertain. The CDR3 runs to 15 residues. Germline V CDR1 and CDR2: SGHNT, YYREEE (reference sequence). V shed 4 bases and J shed 6 bases, with 18 bases lying between them. The DNA of the CDR3 is TGTGCCAGCAGCCCCAACTACCTCCTGAGGGATACGCAGTATTTT. This translates into CASSPNYLLRDTQYF.

This clone was detected only once. This rearrangement joins TRBV11-2 to TRBJ2-7, with TRBD1 matching 7 bases. Germline CDR1 and CDR2: SGHAT and FQNNGV. V shed 6 bases, J shed 3 bases, and the junction held 11 bases outside the gene matches. This CDR3 is 15 amino acids long. CDR3 loop: CASRLSGQKIYEQYF. CDR3 coding DNA: TGTGCCAGCAGGTTATCGGGACAGAAGATCTACGAGCAGTACTTC.

V is TRBV7-3 and J is TRBJ2-7, with D perhaps TRBD1 (6 bases). The V and J ends lost 2 bases and 11 bases respectively, with 16 bases between them. Germline V gene lookup returns CDR1 SGHTA and CDR2 FQGTGA. The length of the CDR3 is 13 residues. In DNA form, the CDR3 reads TGTGCCAGCAGCTTATCGGCAGGGGCGACAGAGTACTTC. Its protein is CASSLSAGATEYF.